The 20 T cell receptor beta chains below were found in one sample sequenced in a study of cytomegalovirus exposure and HLA in healthy donors (dated by TCRdb to 2016 to 2017). The library was generated by the immunoSEQ multiplex PCR assay. For the multiplex PCR, a mixture combining 60 forward primers for TCR Vbeta segments and 13 reverse primers for TCR Jbeta segments was used. Held by TCRdb, this immuneACCESS table contains in-frame sequences only and omits some clones. Under half of the omission traces to an unresolved V gene where checked; the cause of the rest is unknown. The sample has some 65,000 clones on record, approximately 60% of them singletons. Approximately 2.8% of the sample rests with the top ten. The sequenced sample consisted of PBMCs. These receptors came from a man under 40 in good health and CMV-seronegative.

In this sample, this clone turned up once. The rearrangement joins TRBV7-9 to TRBJ2-2; D perhaps matches TRBD1 (6 bases). Trimming took off 2 bases at V and 4 bases at J, with 11 bases between the two ends. This CDR3 has 15 amino acids. CDR1 is SEHNR, CDR2 FQNEAQ, per germline (reference sequence). CDR3 nucleotides: TGTGCCAGCAGCTTATCACAGGGTGCCACCGGGGAGCTGTTTTTT. Its protein product is CASSLSQGATGELFF.

The CDR3 is CASSSLYNEQFF. The CDR3 DNA sequence: TGTGCCAGCAGCTCCCTTTACAATGAGCAGTTCTTC. The chain joins TRBV7-3 to TRBJ2-1; unclear D gene. V lost 4 bases to trimming and J lost 4 bases, with 5 bases between them. CDR3 size: 12 residues. Per germline, CDR1 SGHTA and CDR2 FQGTGA.

This chain connects TRBV5-1 to TRBJ2-7; tentatively, D is TRBD1 (6 bases). From germline, CDR1 is SGHRS and CDR2 YFSETQ. The V end lost 0 bases, the J end lost 4 bases, and 14 bases lay between the germline ends. CDR3 length: 15 residues. CDR3 region: CASSLAVGTLYEQYF. CDR3 coding DNA: TGCGCCAGCAGCTTGGCCGTCGGGACATTATACGAGCAGTACTTC.

The V and J genes are TRBV5-4 and TRBJ2-1; 8 nucleotides line up with TRBD2. With V trimmed by 1 base and J by 4 bases, 4 bases remained unmatched. The germline V gene has CDR1 SGHNT and CDR2 YYREEE (reference sequence). The CDR3 is made up of 15 amino acids. The CDR3 loop is CASSLPGGPYNEQFF. The CDR3, as DNA: TGTGCCAGCAGCTTGCCGGGGGGGCCGTACAATGAGCAGTTCTTC.

The V gene is TRBV7-9, the J gene TRBJ2-3, with D perhaps matching TRBD2 (5 bases). This CDR3 region has 15 residues. V lost 4 bases and J lost 1, with 12 bases in between. CDR1 is SEHNR and CDR2 is FQNEAQ in the germline V gene (reference sequence). The CDR3, as DNA: TGTGCCAGCAGCTCACGGACTTTGGGCACAGATACGCAGTATTTT. This gives the protein CASSSRTLGTDTQYF.

The chain joins TRBV9 to TRBJ1-1; D remains ambiguous. Trimming cost V 0 bases and J 1 base, with 13 bases left between them. CDR3 size: 16 residues. The V gene's germline CDR1 is SGDLS and CDR2 YYNGEE. The CDR3 DNA reads as TGTGCCAGCAGCGTAGATGCTAGCATCCAGAACACTGAAGCTTTCTTT. Protein: CASSVDASIQNTEAFF.

The chain links TRBV6-5 to TRBJ1-2; D remains ambiguous. Germline lookup yields CDR1 MNHEY and CDR2 SVGAGI. The CDR3 is 13 residues long. V shed 2 bases and J shed 3 bases, with 7 bases lying between them. Here the CDR3 DNA reads TGTGCCAGCAGTTACGGCAGGTACTATGGCTACACCTTC. Residues: CASSYGRYYGYTF.

There are a few counts of this clone. The chain recombines TRBV4-1 with TRBJ2-1; TRBD1 agrees at 9 bases. CDR1 is MGHRA, CDR2 YSYEKL, per germline. V was pared by 8 bases and J by 5 bases, with 7 bases of the junction left unmatched. CDR3 length: 14 residues. The CDR3 DNA is TGCGCCAGCGCCCAAGGGACAGGGAACAATGAGCAGTTCTTC. Encoded protein: CASAQGTGNNEQFF.

The V call is TRBV6-5, the J call TRBJ1-1; 7 nucleotides align to TRBD1. The CDR3 contains 12 residues. Per germline, CDR1 MNHEY and CDR2 SVGAGI. V dropped 6 bases and J dropped 8; count of bases not matched to a gene: 6. The DNA of the CDR3 is TGTGCCAGCAGCTCCGGGACAGTCGAAGCTTTCTTT. Amino acid sequence: CASSSGTVEAFF.

This clone was counted between two and nine times. This chain uses TRBV6-6 with TRBJ1-1; 11 positions match TRBD1. The CDR3 totals 15 residues. With V trimmed by 5 bases and J by 5 bases, 7 bases remained unmatched. Germline-derived CDR1 and CDR2 are MNHNY and SVGAGI (reference sequence). As DNA, the CDR3 is TGTGCCAGCAGTAACGGACAGGGGGCAGGTACTGAAGCTTTCTTT. This codes for CASSNGQGAGTEAFF.

This chain connects TRBV6-1 to TRBJ1-6; TRBD1 aligns across 9 bases. The junction had 13 bases not matched to a gene; V was cut back by 10 bases and J by 9 bases. Germline loops: CDR1 MNHNS, CDR2 SASEGT. The CDR3 is 15 amino acids. CDR3 amino acids: CATQDRGAETSPLHF. The CDR3 nucleotides are TGTGCCACCCAGGACAGGGGCGCGGAGACTTCACCCCTCCACTTT.

This clone was counted only a few times. V is TRBV7-6 and J is TRBJ1-6, with a weak D call TRBD1 (6 bases). The germline V gene has CDR1 SGHVS and CDR2 FNYEAQ. V lost 2 bases to trimming and J lost 9 bases, with 14 bases between them. The CDR3 is made up of 15 amino acids. The CDR3 nucleotides are TGTGCCAGCAGCTTACAAGGCAGGGGAACTTCACCCCTCCACTTT. Protein product: CASSLQGRGTSPLHF.

This rearrangement joins TRBV4-1 to TRBJ2-7, with D unresolved. Germline V gene lookup returns CDR1 MGHRA and CDR2 YSYEKL. The CDR3 contains 13 residues. V lost 0 bases and J lost 5, with 8 bases in between. For the CDR3, the DNA is TGCGCCAGCAGCCAAGATCTGTCCCACGAGCAGTACTTC. It translates to CASSQDLSHEQYF.

This clone was seen a handful of times. The rearrangement uses TRBV5-1 and TRBJ2-7; 8 bases match TRBD1. The germline V gene has CDR1 SGHRS and CDR2 YFSETQ. V shed 4 bases and J 5 bases; nucleotides not matched to a gene: 5. The CDR3 has 13 residues. The DNA of the CDR3 is TGCGCCAGCAGCAGAGGACAGGGCGACGAGCAGTACTTC. It translates to CASSRGQGDEQYF.

The chain employs TRBV11-2 and TRBJ2-3; 8 nucleotides match TRBD2. V lost 6 bases to trimming and J lost 3 bases; unmatched junction nucleotides: 5. Germline loops: CDR1 SGHAT, CDR2 FQNNGV. The CDR3 runs to 14 residues. The DNA of the CDR3 is TGTGCCAGCAGTTTTAGCGGGGTAACAGATACGCAGTATTTT. Encoded protein: CASSFSGVTDTQYF.

The rearrangement links TRBV5-1 to TRBJ2-5, with D perhaps TRBD2 (6 bases). Germline lookup yields CDR1 SGHRS and CDR2 YFSETQ. V shed 6 bases and J shed 3 bases, with 15 bases lying between them. This CDR3 has 14 amino acids. The CDR3 here is CASTTGTPKETQYF. The CDR3 nucleotides read TGCGCCAGCACCACCGGGACTCCCAAAGAGACCCAGTACTTC.

The chain has TRBV21-1 and TRBJ2-7; whether TRBD1, the table's D call, matches the DNA was not checked. TRBV21-1 is termed a pseudogene. This CDR3 comprises 15 residues. CDR3 loop: CASSSHPTPPHEQYF. The CDR3 bases are TGTGCCAGCAGCTCGCACCCGACACCTCCCCACGAGCAGTACTTC.

This chain joins TRBV6-1 and TRBJ1-6; D ambiguous. Trimming cost V 8 bases and J 9 bases, with 17 bases left between them. Per the germline V gene, CDR1 is MNHNS and CDR2 is SASEGT. This CDR3 comprises 14 residues. CDR3 region: CASGTGIVSSPLHF. The DNA of the CDR3 is TGTGCCAGCGGAACCGGGATCGTGTCTTCACCCCTCCACTTT.

The chain employs TRBV6-5 and TRBJ1-1, with D perhaps TRBD1 (6 bases). This CDR3 spans 15 amino acids. Trimming stripped 6 bases from V and 1 base from J, with 15 bases between. Looked up from germline, CDR1 is MNHEY and CDR2 is SVGAGI. The CDR3 reads CASSRETGTNTEAFF. The CDR3 bases are TGTGCCAGCAGCCGCGAGACAGGTACGAACACTGAAGCTTTCTTT.

In this sample, this clone turned up once. The CDR3 DNA is TGTGCCAGCGGTACAGGGGGGGAAAGCAATCAGCCCCAGCATTTT. This encodes CASGTGGESNQPQHF. The chain carries TRBV7-9 and TRBJ1-5; 8 bases align to TRBD1. Germline V gene sequence: CDR1 SEHNR, CDR2 FQNEAQ (reference sequence). This CDR3 has 15 residues. Germline trimming cut 8 bases from V and 1 base from J; bases unmatched to any gene: 7.